Listed below are T cell receptor beta chains from one sample, sequenced in a study of cytomegalovirus exposure and HLA in healthy donors. Sequencing was performed with immunoSEQ multiplex PCR; in TCRdb, only in-frame clones are kept and a portion is missing. The profile covers about 120,000 clones, with around 80% appearing a single time and 2.5% to 3.5% taken by the ten largest. Sequencing used PBMCs. Receptors originate from a woman aged 60-75 years in good health and CMV-seropositive. CDR3s include the opening cysteine and the closing phenylalanine or tryptophan. Fields, in order: J gene, V gene, D gene, clone size, CDR3 DNA, CDR3 protein. The D gene is left open where the match is weak. Not every row has a clone size; where given, it reads once, few, many or a size class.

TRBJ1-2,TRBV6-5,.,.,TGTGCCAGCAGTTACGGCCCGGATCTAGATGGCTACACCTTC,CASSYGPDLDGYTF
TRBJ2-1,TRBV6-5,.,few,TGTGCCAGCAGTTTACGGCCGGAGGGATACAATGAGCAGTTCTTC,CASSLRPEGYNEQFF
TRBJ1-6,TRBV5-1,.,once,TGCGCCAGCAGCCGGGACAAGCTACACCAGAATAATTCACCCCTCCACTTT,CASSRDKLHQNNSPLHF
TRBJ2-3,TRBV29-1,.,.,TGCAGCGTTCGGGACTCGTCGGAGGCGCAGTATTTT,CSVRDSSEAQYF
TRBJ2-7,TRBV18,TRBD1,few,TGTGCCAGCTCACCCGGACAGGGGGACGAGCAGTACTTC,CASSPGQGDEQYF
TRBJ2-1,TRBV15,TRBD2,.,TGTGCCACCAGCAGAGGGCTAGCGGGAGCCAGCTCCTACAATGAGCAGTTCTTC,CATSRGLAGASSYNEQFF
TRBJ2-7,TRBV2,.,few,TGTGCCAGCAGTGAGGGGCACCCCTACGAGCAGTACTTC,CASSEGHPYEQYF
TRBJ1-1,TRBV7-9,.,.,TGTGCCAGCAGCCGCCAACAGCCATTAAATTTTCGAACTGAAGCTTTCTTT,CASSRQQPLNFRTEAFF
TRBJ1-2,TRBV5-1,.,.,TGCGCCAGCAGCTTGGATATCTATGGCTACACCTTC,CASSLDIYGYTF
TRBJ1-3,TRBV5-7,.,.,TGTGCCAGCAGCTTTGGGCAGGCTGGAAACACCATATATTTT,CASSFGQAGNTIYF
TRBJ2-4,TRBV7-8,.,.,TGTGCCAGCAGCTTAAGCGGCCCCCTTCAGTACTTC,CASSLSGPLQYF
TRBJ2-7,TRBV15,.,.,TGTGCCACCAGCAGAGCCAGTTTCTTGTACGAGCAGTACTTC,CATSRASFLYEQYF
TRBJ2-7,TRBV6-1,TRBD1,few,TGTGCCGGGGGAGAAAGGACAGGGGGGCCCTACGAGCAGTACTTC,CAGGERTGGPYEQYF